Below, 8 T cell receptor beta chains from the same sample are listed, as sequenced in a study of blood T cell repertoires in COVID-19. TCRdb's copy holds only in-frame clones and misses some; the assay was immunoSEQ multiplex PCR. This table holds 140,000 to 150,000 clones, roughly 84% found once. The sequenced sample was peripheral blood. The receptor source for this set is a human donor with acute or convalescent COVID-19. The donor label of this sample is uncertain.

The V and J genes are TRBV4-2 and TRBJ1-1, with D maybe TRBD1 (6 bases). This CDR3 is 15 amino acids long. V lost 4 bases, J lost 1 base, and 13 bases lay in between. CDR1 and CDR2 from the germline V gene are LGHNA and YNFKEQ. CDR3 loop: CASSPTSGANTEAFF. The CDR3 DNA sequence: TGTGCCAGCAGCCCGACCTCAGGGGCGAACACTGAAGCTTTCTTT.

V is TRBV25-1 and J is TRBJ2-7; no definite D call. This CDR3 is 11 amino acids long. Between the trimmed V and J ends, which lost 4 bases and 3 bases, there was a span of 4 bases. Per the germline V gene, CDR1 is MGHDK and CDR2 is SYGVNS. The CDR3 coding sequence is TGTGCCAGCAGTGCTCTCTACGAGCAGTACTTC. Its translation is CASSALYEQYF.

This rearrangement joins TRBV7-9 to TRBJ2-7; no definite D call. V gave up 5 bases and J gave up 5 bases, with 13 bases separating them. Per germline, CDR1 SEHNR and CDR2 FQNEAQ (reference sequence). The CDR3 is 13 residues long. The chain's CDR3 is CASSRSGADEQYV. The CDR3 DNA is TGTGCCAGCAGCCGGAGTGGTGCGGACGAGCAGTACGTC.

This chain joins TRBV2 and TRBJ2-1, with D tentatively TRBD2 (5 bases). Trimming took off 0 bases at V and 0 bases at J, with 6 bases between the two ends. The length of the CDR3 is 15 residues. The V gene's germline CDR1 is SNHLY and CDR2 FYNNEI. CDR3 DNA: TGTGCCAGCAGTGAAGCACGGGACTCCTACAATGAGCAGTTCTTC. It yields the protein CASSEARDSYNEQFF.

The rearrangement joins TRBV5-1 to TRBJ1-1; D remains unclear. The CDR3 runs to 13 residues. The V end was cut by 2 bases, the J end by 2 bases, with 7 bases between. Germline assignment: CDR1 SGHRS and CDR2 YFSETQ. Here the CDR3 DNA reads TGCGCCAGCAGCTTACAACTAAACACTGAAGCTTTCTTT. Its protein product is CASSLQLNTEAFF.

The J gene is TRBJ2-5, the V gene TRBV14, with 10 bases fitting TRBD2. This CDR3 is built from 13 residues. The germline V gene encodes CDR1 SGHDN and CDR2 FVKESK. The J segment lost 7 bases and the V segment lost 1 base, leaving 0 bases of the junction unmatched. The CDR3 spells CASSQGLAGTQYF. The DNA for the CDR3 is TGTGCCAGCAGCCAAGGACTAGCGGGGACCCAGTACTTC.

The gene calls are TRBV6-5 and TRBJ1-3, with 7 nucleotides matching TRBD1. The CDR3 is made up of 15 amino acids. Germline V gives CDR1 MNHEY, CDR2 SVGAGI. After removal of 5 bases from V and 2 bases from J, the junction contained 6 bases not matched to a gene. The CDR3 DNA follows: TGTGCCAGCAGTCCCGCAGGGGGAGCTGGAAACACCATATATTTT. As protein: CASSPAGGAGNTIYF.

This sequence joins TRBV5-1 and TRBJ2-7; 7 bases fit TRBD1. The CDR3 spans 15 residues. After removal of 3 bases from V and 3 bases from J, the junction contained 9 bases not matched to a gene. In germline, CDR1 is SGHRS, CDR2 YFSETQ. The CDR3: CASSSGQPGHYEQYF. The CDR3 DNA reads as TGCGCCAGCAGCTCGGGACAGCCAGGACACTACGAGCAGTACTTC.